This TCR beta chain was observed in a study of OX40 agonist ivuxolimab in advanced cancers. In the study overall: Hepatocellular carcinoma, melanoma, renal cell or head and neck cancer was diagnosed in the dose-escalation patients. Averaging 60 years in age, with a range of roughly 23 to 85, the cohort was around 83% male. Partial responses occurred in three patients (one hepatocellular carcinoma, two cutaneous melanoma). Study findings and constraints: Still undetermined is the antigen specificity of the expanded peripheral T cells.

Per germline, CDR1 GTSNPN and CDR2 SVGIG (reference sequence). CDR3 length equals 14 residues. V was clipped by 4 bases and J by 3 bases; unmatched bases: 7. Assay used: immunoSEQ multiplex PCR; TCRdb lists only in-frame clones, some missing. The table has 10,000 to 11,000 clones, around 73% seen once. Regarding this clone: Its antigen is unidentified.

The sample here was CD4+ or CD8+ T cells sorted from blood, taken in a trial of the OX40 agonist ivuxolimab. This receptor was identified in an adult with an advanced solid tumor such as melanoma, head and neck, liver or kidney cancer. The V gene is TRBV30, the J gene TRBJ2-7; 9 bases agree with TRBD1. CDR3 protein: CAWIRDRDVYEQYF. The CDR3 DNA reads as TGTGCCTGGATCCGGGACAGGGATGTCTACGAGCAGTACTTC.